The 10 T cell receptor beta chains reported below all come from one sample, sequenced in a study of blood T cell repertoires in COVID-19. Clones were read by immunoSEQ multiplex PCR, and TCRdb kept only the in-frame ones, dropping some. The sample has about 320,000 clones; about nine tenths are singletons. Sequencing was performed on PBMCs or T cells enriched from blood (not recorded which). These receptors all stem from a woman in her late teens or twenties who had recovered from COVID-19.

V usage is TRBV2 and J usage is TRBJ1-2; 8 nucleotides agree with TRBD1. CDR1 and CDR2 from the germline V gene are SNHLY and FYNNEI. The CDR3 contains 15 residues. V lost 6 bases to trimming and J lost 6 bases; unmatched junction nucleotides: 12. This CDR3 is CASSGDRPGFHGYTF. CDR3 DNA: TGTGCCAGCAGCGGGGACAGGCCGGGTTTCCATGGCTACACCTTC.

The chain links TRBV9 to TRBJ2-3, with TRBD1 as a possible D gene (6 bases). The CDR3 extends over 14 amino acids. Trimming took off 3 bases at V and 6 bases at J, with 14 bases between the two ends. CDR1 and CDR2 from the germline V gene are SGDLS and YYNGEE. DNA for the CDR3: TGTGCCAGCAGCGCAGGGGATCAGTCCGATACGCAGTATTTT. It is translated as CASSAGDQSDTQYF.

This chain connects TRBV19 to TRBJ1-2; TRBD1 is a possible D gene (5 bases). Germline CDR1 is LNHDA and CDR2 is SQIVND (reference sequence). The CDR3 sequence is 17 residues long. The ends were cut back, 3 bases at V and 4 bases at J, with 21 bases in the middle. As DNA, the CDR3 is TGTGCCAGTAGTATCGCCCTCTTCGCCAGGGCCTCCTATGGCTACACCTTC. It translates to CASSIALFARASYGYTF.

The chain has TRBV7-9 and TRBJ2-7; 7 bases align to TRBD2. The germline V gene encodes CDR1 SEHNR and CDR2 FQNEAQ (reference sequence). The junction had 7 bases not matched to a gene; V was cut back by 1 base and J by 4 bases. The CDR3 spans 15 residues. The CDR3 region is CASSLVGGTSYEQYF. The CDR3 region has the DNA TGTGCCAGCAGCTTAGTGGGGGGGACTTCATACGAGCAGTACTTC.

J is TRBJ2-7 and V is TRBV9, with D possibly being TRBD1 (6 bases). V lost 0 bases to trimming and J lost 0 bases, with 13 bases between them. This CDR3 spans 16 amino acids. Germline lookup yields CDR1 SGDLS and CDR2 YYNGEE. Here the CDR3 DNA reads TGTGCCAGCAGCGTAGATGGGACAAGAAACTCCTACGAGCAGTACTTC. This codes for CASSVDGTRNSYEQYF.

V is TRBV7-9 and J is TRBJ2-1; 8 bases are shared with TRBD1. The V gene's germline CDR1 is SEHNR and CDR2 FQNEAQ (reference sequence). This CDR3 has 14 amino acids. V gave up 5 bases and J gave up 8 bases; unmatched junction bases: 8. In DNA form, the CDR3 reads TGTGCCAGCAGCCCGGGACAGGCGGAGGATGAGCAGTTCTTC. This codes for CASSPGQAEDEQFF.

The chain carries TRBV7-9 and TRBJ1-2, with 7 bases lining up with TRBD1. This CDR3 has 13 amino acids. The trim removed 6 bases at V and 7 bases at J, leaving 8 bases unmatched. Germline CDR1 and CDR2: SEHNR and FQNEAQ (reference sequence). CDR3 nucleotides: TGTGCCAGCAGTTCCTCAGGGGGAGGTGGCTACACCTTC. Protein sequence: CASSSSGGGGYTF.

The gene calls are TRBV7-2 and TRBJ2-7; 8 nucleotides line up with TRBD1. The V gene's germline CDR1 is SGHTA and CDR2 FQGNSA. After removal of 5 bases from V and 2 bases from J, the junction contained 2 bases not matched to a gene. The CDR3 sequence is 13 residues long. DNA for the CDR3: TGTGCCAGCAGCCAGACAGGGGCCTACGAGCAGTACTTC. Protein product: CASSQTGAYEQYF.

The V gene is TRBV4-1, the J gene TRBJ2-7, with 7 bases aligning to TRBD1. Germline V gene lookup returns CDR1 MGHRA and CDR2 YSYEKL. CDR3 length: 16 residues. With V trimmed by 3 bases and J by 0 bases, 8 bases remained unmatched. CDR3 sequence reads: CASSQASRDSSYEQYF. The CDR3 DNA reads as TGCGCCAGCAGCCAGGCTAGCCGGGACAGCTCCTACGAGCAGTACTTC.

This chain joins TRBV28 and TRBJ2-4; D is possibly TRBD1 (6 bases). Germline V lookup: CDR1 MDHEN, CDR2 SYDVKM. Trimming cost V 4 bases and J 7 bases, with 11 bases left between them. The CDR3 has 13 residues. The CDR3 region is CASSWIRGNIQYF. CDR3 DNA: TGTGCCAGCAGTTGGATTAGGGGGAACATTCAGTACTTC.